These T cell receptor beta chains were read from a single sample in a study of cytomegalovirus exposure and HLA in healthy donors. The method was immunoSEQ multiplex PCR; TCRdb's version includes in-frame clones alone and lacks a portion of them. The sample has about 130,000 clones; roughly 89% are singletons. The sample taken for sequencing was PBMCs. Source of these receptors: a woman younger than 30 in good health and CMV-seropositive. The CDR3 runs from the conserved cysteine through the conserved F or W. A D gene is named only where the DNA matches it firmly. Clone sizes are given selectively: once, few, many, or a class where the clone is expanded.

v_gene,abundance,j_gene,d_gene,CDR3nt,CDR3aa
TRBV15,once,TRBJ1-5,-,TGTGCCACCAGCAGAGACCTAGGAAATCAGCCCCAGCATTTT,CATSRDLGNQPQHF
TRBV2,-,TRBJ1-1,-,TGTGCCAGCAGTGGGGAGGGATACACTGAAGCTTTCTTT,CASSGEGYTEAFF
TRBV5-1,-,TRBJ2-5,-,TGCGCCAGCAGCTTGACCACTGACAGTAACCAAGAGACCCAGTACTTC,CASSLTTDSNQETQYF
TRBV7-3,-,TRBJ1-1,-,TGTGCCAGCAGCGAGGGACAATTCACTGAAGCTTTCTTT,CASSEGQFTEAFF
TRBV6-6,once,TRBJ2-5,-,TGTGCCAGCAGTTACTCCCCGCAAGAGACCCAGTACTTC,CASSYSPQETQYF
TRBV11-3,-,TRBJ1-1,-,TGTGCCAGCAGTCGTTCCGACAAATCTCCCACTGAAGCTTTCTTT,CASSRSDKSPTEAFF
TRBV7-2,-,TRBJ2-7,-,TGTGCCAGCAGCTTAGGGCGGGGGCCCCCCTACGAGCAGTACTTC,CASSLGRGPPYEQYF
TRBV6-1,-,TRBJ1-2,TRBD1,TGTGCCAGCAGTTTGCGACAGGGCGATGGCTACACCTTC,CASSLRQGDGYTF
TRBV7-8,-,TRBJ2-2,-,TGTGCCAACCGGAAGGAGGCCGGGGAGCTGTTTTTT,CANRKEAGELFF
TRBV19,-,TRBJ1-6,-,TGTGCCAGTGGGCCGGGACAATATAATTCACCCCTCCACTTT,CASGPGQYNSPLHF
TRBV6-4,-,TRBJ1-1,TRBD1,TGTGCCAGCTCCAGACAGGGAGGCTCTGAAGCTTTCTTT,CASSRQGGSEAFF
TRBV6-5,few,TRBJ2-1,TRBD2,TGTGCCAGCAGTTACTCCTGGACTAGCGTCGATGAGCAGTTCTTC,CASSYSWTSVDEQFF
TRBV2,-,TRBJ2-3,-,TGTGCCAGCAGTGAGATCGGGGAAGGAGGCCTCACAGATACGCAGTATTTT,CASSEIGEGGLTDTQYF
TRBV6-1,once,TRBJ2-3,-,TGTGCCAGCAGTGACGGCGGCACTAGCACAGATACGCAGTATTTT,CASSDGGTSTDTQYF
TRBV30,-,TRBJ1-2,-,TGTGCCTGGGACAGGCCGAACTATGGCTACACCTTC,CAWDRPNYGYTF
TRBV6-1,-,TRBJ1-2,-,TGTGCCAGCAGTGAAACCGGCCAGGGTGGTGGCTACACCTTC,CASSETGQGGGYTF
TRBV4-1,-,TRBJ1-1,-,TGCGCCAGCAGCCCAGGGTGGAGTCCAGGGTTACAAACTGAAGCTTTCTTT,CASSPGWSPGLQTEAFF
TRBV28,-,TRBJ2-7,-,TGTGCCAGCAGTTTACTCAGCTACGAGCAGTACTTC,CASSLLSYEQYF
TRBV28,-,TRBJ1-2,TRBD1,TGTGCCAGCAGCTCCCCCACGCCTCGACAGGGGGCTAACTATGGCTACACCTTC,CASSSPTPRQGANYGYTF